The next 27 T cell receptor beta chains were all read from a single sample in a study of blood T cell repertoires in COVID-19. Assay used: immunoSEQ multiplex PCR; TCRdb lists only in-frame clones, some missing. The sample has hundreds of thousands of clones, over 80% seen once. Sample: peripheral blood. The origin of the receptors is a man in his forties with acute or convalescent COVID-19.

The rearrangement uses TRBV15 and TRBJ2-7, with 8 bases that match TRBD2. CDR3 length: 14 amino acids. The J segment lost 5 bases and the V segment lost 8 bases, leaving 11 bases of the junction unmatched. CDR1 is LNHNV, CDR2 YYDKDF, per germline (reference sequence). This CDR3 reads CATASGRGSDEQYF. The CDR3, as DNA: TGTGCCACCGCCAGCGGGAGAGGGTCCGACGAGCAGTACTTC.

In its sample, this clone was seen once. The CDR3 loop is CASSHGNGETQYF. CDR3 nucleotide sequence: TGCGCCAGCAGCCATGGAAACGGGGAGACCCAGTACTTC. The rearrangement uses TRBV4-3 and TRBJ2-5; D not resolved. The V end was cut by 3 bases, the J end by 5 bases, with 10 bases between. CDR1 and CDR2 from the germline V gene are LGHNA and YSLEER. The CDR3 extends over 13 amino acids.

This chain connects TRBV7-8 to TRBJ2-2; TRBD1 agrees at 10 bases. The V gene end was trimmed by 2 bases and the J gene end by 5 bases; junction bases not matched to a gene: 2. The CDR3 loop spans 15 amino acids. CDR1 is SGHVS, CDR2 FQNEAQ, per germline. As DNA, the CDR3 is TGTGCCAGCAGCTTAAGGGACAGGGGTACCGGGGAGCTGTTTTTT. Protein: CASSLRDRGTGELFF.

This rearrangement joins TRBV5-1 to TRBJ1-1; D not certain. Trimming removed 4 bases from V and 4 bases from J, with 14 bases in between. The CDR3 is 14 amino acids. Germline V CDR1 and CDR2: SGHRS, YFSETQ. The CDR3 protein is CASSPDIGFTEAFF. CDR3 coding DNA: TGCGCCAGCAGCCCTGACATCGGATTCACTGAAGCTTTCTTT.

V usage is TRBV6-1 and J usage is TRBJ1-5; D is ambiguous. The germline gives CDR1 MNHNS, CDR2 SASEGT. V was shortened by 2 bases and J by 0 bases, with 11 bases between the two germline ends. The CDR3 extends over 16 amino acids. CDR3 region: CASSELTGISNQPQHF. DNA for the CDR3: TGTGCCAGCAGTGAACTGACGGGAATTAGCAATCAGCCCCAGCATTTT.

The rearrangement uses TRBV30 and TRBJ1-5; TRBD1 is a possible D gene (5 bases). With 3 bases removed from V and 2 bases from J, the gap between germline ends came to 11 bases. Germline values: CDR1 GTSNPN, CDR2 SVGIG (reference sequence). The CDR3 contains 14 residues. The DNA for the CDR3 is TGTGCCTGGAGCATAGACAGCGGCAATCAGCCCCAGCATTTT. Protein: CAWSIDSGNQPQHF.

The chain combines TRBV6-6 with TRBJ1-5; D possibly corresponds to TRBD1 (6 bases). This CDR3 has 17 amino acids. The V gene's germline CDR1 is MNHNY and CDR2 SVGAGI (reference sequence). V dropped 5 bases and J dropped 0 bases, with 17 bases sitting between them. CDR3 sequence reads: CASSPPGQPDSNQPQHF. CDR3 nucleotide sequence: TGTGCCAGCAGTCCTCCGGGACAACCCGATAGCAATCAGCCCCAGCATTTT.

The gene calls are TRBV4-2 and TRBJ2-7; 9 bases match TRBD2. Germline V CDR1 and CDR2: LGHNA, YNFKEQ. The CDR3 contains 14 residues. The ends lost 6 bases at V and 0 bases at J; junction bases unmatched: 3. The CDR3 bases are TGTGCCAGCAGGGATAGCGGGAGCTCCTACGAGCAGTACTTC. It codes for CASRDSGSSYEQYF.

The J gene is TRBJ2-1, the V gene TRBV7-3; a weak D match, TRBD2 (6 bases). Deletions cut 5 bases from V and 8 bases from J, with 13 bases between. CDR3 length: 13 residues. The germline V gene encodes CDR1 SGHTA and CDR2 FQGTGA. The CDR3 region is CASSPGGPDEQFF. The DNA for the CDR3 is TGTGCCAGCAGCCCTGGAGGGCCAGATGAGCAGTTCTTC.

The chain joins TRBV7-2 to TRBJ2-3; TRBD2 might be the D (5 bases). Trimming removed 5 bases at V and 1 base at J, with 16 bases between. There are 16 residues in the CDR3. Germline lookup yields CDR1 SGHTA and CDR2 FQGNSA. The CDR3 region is CASSHAGSRGTDTQYF. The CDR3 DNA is TGTGCCAGCAGCCACGCGGGCTCCCGGGGCACAGATACGCAGTATTTT.

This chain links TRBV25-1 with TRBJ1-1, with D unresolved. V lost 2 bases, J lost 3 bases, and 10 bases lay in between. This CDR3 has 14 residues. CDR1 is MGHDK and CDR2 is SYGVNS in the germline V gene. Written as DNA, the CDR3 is TGTGCCAGCAGTGAACCCGGGGAACACACTGAAGCTTTCTTT. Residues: CASSEPGEHTEAFF.

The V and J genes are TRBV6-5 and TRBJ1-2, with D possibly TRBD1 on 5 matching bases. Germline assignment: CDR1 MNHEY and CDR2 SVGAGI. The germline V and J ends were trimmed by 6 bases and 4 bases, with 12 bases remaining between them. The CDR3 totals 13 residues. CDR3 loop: CASRQEGSYGYTF. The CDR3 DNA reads TGTGCCAGCAGACAGGAAGGATCCTATGGCTACACCTTC.

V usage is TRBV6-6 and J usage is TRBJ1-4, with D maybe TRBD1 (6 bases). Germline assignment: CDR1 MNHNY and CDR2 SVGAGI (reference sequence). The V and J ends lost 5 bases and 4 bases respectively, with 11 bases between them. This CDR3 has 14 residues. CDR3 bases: TGTGCCAGCAGTCGACAGGCATATAATGAAAAACTGTTTTTT. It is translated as CASSRQAYNEKLFF.

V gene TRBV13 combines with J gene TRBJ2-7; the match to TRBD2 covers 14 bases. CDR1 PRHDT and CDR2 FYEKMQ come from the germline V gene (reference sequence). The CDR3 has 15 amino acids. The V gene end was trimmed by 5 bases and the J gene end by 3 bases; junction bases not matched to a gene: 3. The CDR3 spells CASSLGLAGGYEQYF. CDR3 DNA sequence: TGTGCCAGCAGCCTCGGACTAGCGGGGGGCTACGAGCAGTACTTC.

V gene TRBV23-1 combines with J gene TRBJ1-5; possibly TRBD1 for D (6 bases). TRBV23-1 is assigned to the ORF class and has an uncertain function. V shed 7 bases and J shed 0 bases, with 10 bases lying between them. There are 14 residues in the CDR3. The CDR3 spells CASTRQDSNQPQHF. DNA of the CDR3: TGCGCCAGCACCCGACAGGATAGCAATCAGCCCCAGCATTTT.

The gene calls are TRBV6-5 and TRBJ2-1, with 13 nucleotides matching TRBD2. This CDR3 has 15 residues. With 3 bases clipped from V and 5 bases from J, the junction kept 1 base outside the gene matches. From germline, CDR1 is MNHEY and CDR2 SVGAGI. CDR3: CASSYGLAGDNEQFF. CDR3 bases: TGTGCCAGCAGTTATGGACTAGCGGGGGACAATGAGCAGTTCTTC.

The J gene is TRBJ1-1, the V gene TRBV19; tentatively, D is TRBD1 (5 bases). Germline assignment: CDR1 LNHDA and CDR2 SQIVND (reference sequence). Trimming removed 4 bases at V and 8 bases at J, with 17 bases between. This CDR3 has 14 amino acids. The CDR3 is CASSRGGGPLEAFF. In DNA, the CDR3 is TGTGCCAGTAGTAGGGGCGGGGGACCGTTGGAAGCTTTCTTT.

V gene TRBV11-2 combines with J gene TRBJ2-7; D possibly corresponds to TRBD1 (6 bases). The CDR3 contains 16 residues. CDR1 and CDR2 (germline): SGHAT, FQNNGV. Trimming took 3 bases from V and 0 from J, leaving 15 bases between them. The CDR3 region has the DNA TGTGCCAGCAGCTTCCTCAGGGGCAGAAGCTCCTACGAGCAGTACTTC. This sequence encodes CASSFLRGRSSYEQYF. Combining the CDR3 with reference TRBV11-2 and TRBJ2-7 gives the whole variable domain EAGVAQSPRYKIIEKRQSVAFWCNPISGHATLYWYQQILGQGPKLLIQFQNNGVVDDSQLPKDRFSAERLKGVDSTLKIQPAKLEDSAVYLCASSFLRGRSSYEQYFGPGTRLTVT.

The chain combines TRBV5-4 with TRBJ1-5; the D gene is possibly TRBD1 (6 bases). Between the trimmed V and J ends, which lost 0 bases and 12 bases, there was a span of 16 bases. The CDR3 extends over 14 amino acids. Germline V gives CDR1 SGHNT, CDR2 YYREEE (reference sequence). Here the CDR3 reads CASSLGPHTGLQHF. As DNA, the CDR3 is TGTGCCAGCAGCTTGGGTCCCCATACAGGGCTCCAGCATTTT.

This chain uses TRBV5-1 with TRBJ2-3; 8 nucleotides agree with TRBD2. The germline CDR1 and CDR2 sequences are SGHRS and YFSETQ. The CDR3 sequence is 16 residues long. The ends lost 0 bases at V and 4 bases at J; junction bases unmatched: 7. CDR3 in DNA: TGCGCCAGCAGCTTGGATCCCGGGAGGGGCCCAGATACGCAGTATTTT. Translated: CASSLDPGRGPDTQYF. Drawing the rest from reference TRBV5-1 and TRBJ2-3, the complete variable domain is KAGVTQTPRYLIKTRGQQVTLSCSPISGHRSVSWYQQTPGQGLQFLFEYFSETQRNKGNFPGRFSGRQFSNSRSEMNVSTLELGDSALYLCASSLDPGRGPDTQYFGPGTRLTVL.

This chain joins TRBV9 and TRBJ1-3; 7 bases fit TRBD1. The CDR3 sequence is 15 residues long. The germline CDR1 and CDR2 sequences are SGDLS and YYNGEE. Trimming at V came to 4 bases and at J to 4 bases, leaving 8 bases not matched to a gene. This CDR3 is CASSQRQGSGNTIYF. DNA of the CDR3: TGTGCCAGCAGCCAAAGACAGGGATCAGGAAACACCATATATTTT. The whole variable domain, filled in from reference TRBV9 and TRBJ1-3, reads DSGVTQTPKHLITATGQRVTLRCSPRSGDLSVYWYQQSLDQGLQFLIQYYNGEERAKGNILERFSAQQFPDLHSELNLSSLELGDSALYFCASSQRQGSGNTIYFGEGSWLTVV.

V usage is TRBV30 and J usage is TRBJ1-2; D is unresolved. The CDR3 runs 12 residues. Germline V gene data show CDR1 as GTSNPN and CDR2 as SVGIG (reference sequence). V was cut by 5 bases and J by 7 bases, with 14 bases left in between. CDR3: CAWSKGATGYTF. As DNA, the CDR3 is TGTGCCTGGTCAAAGGGAGCTACTGGCTACACCTTC.

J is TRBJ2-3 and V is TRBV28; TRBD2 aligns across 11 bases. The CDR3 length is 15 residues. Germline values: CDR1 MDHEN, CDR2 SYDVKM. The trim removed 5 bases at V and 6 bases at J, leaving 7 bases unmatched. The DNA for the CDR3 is TGTGCCAGCAGTCTTAGCGGGAGGGCGCAGGATACGCAGTATTTT. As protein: CASSLSGRAQDTQYF.

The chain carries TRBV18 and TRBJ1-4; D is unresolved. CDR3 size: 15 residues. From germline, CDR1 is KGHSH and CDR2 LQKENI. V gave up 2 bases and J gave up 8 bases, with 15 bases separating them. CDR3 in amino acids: CASSPNSLREEKLFF. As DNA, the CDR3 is TGTGCCAGCTCACCAAACAGTCTTCGGGAGGAAAAACTGTTTTTT.

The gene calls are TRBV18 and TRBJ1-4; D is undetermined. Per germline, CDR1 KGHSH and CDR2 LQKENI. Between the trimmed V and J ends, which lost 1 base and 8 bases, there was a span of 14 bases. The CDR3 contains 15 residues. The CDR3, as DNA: TGTGCCAGCTCACCACGCAGGTTGGATGGCGAAAAACTGTTTTTT. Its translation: CASSPRRLDGEKLFF.

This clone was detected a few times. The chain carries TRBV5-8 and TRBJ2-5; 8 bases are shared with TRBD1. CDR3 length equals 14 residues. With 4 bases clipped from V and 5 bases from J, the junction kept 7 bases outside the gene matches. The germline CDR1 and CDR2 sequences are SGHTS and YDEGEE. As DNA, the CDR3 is TGTGCCAGCAGCCCCGACAGGGGATCGGAGACCCAGTACTTC. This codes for CASSPDRGSETQYF.

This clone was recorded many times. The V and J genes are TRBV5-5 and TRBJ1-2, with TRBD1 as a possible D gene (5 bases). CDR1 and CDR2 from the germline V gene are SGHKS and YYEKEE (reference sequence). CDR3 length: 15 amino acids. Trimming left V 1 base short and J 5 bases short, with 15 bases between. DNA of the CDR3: TGTGCCAGCAGCTTGAGGTACCAGGGCAATTATGGCTACACCTTC. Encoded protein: CASSLRYQGNYGYTF.